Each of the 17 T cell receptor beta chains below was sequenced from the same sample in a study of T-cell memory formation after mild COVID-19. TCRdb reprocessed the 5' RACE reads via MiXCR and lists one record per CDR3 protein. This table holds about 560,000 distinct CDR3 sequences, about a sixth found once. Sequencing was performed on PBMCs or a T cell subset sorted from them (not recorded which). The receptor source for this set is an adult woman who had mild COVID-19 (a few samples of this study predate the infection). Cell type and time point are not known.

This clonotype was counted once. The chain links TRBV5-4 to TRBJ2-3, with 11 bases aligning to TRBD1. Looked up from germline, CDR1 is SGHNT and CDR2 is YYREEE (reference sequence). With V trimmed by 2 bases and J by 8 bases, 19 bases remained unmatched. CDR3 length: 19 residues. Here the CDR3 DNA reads TGTGCCAGCAGCTTCGGGCGACCTCCAGGGACAGGGGGAACGGTTACGCAGTATTTT. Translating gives CASSFGRPPGTGGTVTQYF.

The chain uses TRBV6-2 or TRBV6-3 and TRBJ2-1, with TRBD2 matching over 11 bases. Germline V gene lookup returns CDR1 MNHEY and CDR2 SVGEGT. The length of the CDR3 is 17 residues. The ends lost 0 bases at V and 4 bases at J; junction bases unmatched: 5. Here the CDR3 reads CASSYSASGGRYNEQFF. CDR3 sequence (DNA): TGTGCCAGCAGTTACTCGGCTAGCGGGGGGAGATACAATGAGCAGTTCTTC.

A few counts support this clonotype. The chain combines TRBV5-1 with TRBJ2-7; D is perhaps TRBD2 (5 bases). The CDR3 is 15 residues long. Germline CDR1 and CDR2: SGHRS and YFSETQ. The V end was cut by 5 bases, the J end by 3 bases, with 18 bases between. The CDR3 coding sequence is TGCGCCAGCAGGCCAGTCTACGAGGGATTCTACGAGCAGTACTTC. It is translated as CASRPVYEGFYEQYF.

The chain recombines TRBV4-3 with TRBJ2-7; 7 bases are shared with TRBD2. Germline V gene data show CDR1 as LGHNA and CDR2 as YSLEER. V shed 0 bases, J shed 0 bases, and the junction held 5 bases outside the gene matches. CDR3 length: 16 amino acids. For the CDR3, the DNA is TGCGCCAGCAGCCAAGATCACCGGACTAGCTCCTACGAGCAGTACTTC. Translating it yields CASSQDHRTSSYEQYF.

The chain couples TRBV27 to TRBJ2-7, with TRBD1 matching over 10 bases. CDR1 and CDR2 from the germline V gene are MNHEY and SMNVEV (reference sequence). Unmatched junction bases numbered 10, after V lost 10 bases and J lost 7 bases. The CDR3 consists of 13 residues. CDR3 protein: CATRQGATAEQYF. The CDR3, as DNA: TGTGCCACCCGACAGGGGGCCACCGCTGAGCAGTACTTC.

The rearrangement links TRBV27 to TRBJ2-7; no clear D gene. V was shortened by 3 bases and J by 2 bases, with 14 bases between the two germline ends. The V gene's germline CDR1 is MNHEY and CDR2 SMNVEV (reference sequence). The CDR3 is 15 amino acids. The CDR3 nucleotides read TGTGCCAGCAGTTTGCAGCAAGGGCTCCCCTACGAGCAGTACTTC. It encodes CASSLQQGLPYEQYF.

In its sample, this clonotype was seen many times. This CDR3 is CSASGRAVYNEQFF. CDR3 coding DNA: TGCAGTGCTTCCGGGAGGGCCGTCTACAATGAGCAGTTCTTC. The rearrangement links TRBV20-1 to TRBJ2-1, with 8 positions matching TRBD2. Germline V lookup: CDR1 DFQATT, CDR2 SNEGSKA (reference sequence). This CDR3 contains 14 residues. V lost 5 bases, J lost 3 bases, and 6 bases stayed unmatched.

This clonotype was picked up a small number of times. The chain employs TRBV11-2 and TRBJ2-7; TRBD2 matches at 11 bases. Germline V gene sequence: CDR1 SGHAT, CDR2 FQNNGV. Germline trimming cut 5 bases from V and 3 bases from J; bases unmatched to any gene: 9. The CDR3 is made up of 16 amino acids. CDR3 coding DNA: TGTGCCAGCAGCCCTCCGGGTAGCGGGGGGGACTACGAGCAGTACTTC. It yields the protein CASSPPGSGGDYEQYF.

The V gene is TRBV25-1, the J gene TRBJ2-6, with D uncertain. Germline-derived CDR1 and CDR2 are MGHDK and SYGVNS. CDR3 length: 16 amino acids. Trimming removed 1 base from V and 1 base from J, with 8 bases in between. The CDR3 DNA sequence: TGTGCCAGCAGTGAATTCAAGGCTTCTGGGGCCAACGTCCTGACTTTC. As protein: CASSEFKASGANVLTF. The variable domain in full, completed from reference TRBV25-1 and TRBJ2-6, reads EADIYQTPRYLVIGTGKKITLECSQTMGHDKMYWYQQDPGMELHLIHYSYGVNSTEKGDLSSESTVSRIRTEHFPLTLESARPSHTSQYLCASSEFKASGANVLTFGAGSRLTVL.

CDR3 in DNA: TGTGCCACCAGTGAAGGTGGTTCCGGGACAGATACGCAGTATTTT. Translation: CATSEGGSGTDTQYF. V gene TRBV24-1 combines with J gene TRBJ2-3; D remains unclear. V was clipped by 4 bases and J by 3 bases, with 13 bases between them. The CDR3 spans 15 residues. Germline values: CDR1 KGHDR, CDR2 SFDVKD.

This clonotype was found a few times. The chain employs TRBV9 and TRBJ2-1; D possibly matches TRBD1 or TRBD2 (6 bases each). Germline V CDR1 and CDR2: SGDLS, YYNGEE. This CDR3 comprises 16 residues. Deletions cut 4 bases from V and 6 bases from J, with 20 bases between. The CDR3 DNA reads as TGTGCCAGCAGCTCCAGAAGGGGGAGGCCCTCCAATGAGCAGTTCTTC. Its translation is CASSSRRGRPSNEQFF. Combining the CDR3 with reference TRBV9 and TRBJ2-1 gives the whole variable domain DSGVTQTPKHLITATGQRVTLRCSPRSGDLSVYWYQQSLDQGLQFLIQYYNGEERAKGNILERFSAQQFPDLHSELNLSSLELGDSALYFCASSSRRGRPSNEQFFGPGTRLTVL.

Written as DNA, the CDR3 is TGCGCCAGCAGCCCGGGAGGGGAGCAGCCCCAGCATTTT. This sequence encodes CASSPGGEQPQHF. This sequence joins TRBV5-1 and TRBJ1-5; TRBD1 might be the D (5 bases). Between the trimmed V and J ends, which lost 4 bases and 7 bases, there was a span of 12 bases. Germline CDR1 reads SGHRS; CDR2 reads YFSETQ. The CDR3 is made up of 13 amino acids.

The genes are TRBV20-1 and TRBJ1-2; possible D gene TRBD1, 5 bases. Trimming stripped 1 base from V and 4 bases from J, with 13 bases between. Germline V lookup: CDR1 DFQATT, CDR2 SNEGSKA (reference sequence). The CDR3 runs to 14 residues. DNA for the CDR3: TGCAGTGCTAGAGGGGGGTGGTCCAGCTATGGCTACACCTTC. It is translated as CSARGGWSSYGYTF.

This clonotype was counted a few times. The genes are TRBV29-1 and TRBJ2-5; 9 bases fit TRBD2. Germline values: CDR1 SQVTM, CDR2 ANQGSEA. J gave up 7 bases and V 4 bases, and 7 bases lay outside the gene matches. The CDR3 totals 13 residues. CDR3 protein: CSVAAGGFGTQYF. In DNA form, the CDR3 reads TGCAGCGTTGCAGCGGGGGGCTTTGGGACCCAGTACTTC.

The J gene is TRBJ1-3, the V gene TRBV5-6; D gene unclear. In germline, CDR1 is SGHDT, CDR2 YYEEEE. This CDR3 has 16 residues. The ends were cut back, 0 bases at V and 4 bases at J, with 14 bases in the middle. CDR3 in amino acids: CASSLVLGFSGNTIYF. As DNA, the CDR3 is TGTGCCAGCAGCTTGGTATTGGGGTTCTCGGGAAACACCATATATTTT.

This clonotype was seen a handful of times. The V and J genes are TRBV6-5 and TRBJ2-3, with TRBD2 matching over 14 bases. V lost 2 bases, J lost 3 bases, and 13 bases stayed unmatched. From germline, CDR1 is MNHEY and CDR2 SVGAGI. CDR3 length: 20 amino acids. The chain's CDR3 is CASSYPTRRLAGGRTDTQYF. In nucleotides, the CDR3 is TGTGCCAGCAGTTACCCCACCCGGAGACTAGCGGGGGGGCGGACAGATACGCAGTATTTT.

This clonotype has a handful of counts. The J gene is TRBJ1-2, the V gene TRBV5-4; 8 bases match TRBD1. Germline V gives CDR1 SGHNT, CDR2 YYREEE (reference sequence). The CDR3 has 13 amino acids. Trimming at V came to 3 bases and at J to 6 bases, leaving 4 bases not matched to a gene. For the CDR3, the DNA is TGTGCCAGCAGCTCGCCAGGGGGCGATGGCTACACCTTC. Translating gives CASSSPGGDGYTF.